These 17 T cell receptor beta chains share one sample of origin, sequenced in a study of T cells in Graves' hyperthyroidism and ophthalmopathy. Amplification of TCR beta CDR3 regions was performed using RNA transcripts as template. The study used the HTBI primer set for a first-round RT-PCR of the TCR CDR3. From the multiplex PCR reads, TCRdb called clonotypes with MiXCR, one entry per CDR3 protein. The table lists some 690,000 distinct CDR3 sequences, 17% of them singletons. Sequencing input: blood. Every receptor here comes from a man aged 50-59 years with Graves' hyperthyroidism.

This chain's CDR3 is CASSLGYRGLADTQYF. For the CDR3, the DNA is TGTGCCAGCAGCTTGGGGTACAGGGGGTTGGCAGATACGCAGTATTTT. V and J are TRBV5-6 and TRBJ2-3, with TRBD1 matching 8 bases. CDR3 length: 16 residues. The V gene's germline CDR1 is SGHDT and CDR2 YYEEEE. V was pared by 0 bases and J by 4 bases, with 7 bases of the junction left unmatched.

V and J are TRBV27 and TRBJ2-3, with TRBD1 matching over 9 bases. V lost 6 bases, J lost 2 bases, and 15 bases stayed unmatched. The CDR3 length is 18 residues. Germline V gene lookup returns CDR1 MNHEY and CDR2 SMNVEV (reference sequence). The CDR3 here is CASRLTGGVTRYTDTQYF. The DNA of the CDR3 is TGTGCCAGCAGACTGACAGGGGGGGTGACTAGATACACAGATACGCAGTATTTT.

V gene TRBV18 combines with J gene TRBJ2-5, with D perhaps TRBD2 (6 bases). CDR1 and CDR2 (germline): KGHSH, LQKENI. The CDR3 runs to 16 residues. V was shortened by 3 bases and J by 5 bases, with 19 bases between the two germline ends. DNA of the CDR3: TGTGCCAGCTCACCTCCCCAGAGACTGGCGGGGGAGACCCAGTACTTC. Translating it yields CASSPPQRLAGETQYF.

The rearrangement uses TRBV7-2 and TRBJ1-1; D is ambiguous. CDR1 and CDR2 (germline): SGHTA, FQGNSA. Between the trimmed V and J ends, which lost 2 bases and 3 bases, there was a span of 10 bases. The CDR3 is 14 residues long. The CDR3: CASSLWRSDTEAFF. In nucleotides, the CDR3 is TGTGCCAGCAGCTTATGGCGGTCAGACACTGAAGCTTTCTTT.

Notes on this clonotype: Given a much more abundant clone one base away, this may be a read error. The rearrangement joins TRBV27 to TRBJ2-7; 11 nucleotides agree with TRBD1. Germline V gene data show CDR1 as MNHEY and CDR2 as SMNVEV (reference sequence). This CDR3 spans 13 amino acids. The CDR3 DNA reads TGTGCCAGCTGGACAGGGGGCTCCTACGAGCGGTACTTC. This gives the protein CASWTGGSYERYF.

Many counts were recorded for this clonotype. The V and J genes are TRBV7-2 and TRBJ1-6; D possibly corresponds to TRBD1 (6 bases). V was trimmed by 3 bases and J by 9 bases, leaving 9 bases between them. This CDR3 is built from 13 residues. Looked up from germline, CDR1 is SGHTA and CDR2 is FQGNSA. The CDR3, as DNA: TGTGCCAGCAGCTTCTGGGGGGCTTCACCCCTCCACTTT. The encoded protein is CASSFWGASPLHF.

This clonotype was seen many times. This chain uses TRBV28 with TRBJ1-3, with 9 bases matching TRBD1. The germline CDR1 and CDR2 sequences are MDHEN and SYDVKM. This CDR3 is 17 amino acids long. Trimming at V came to 7 bases and at J to 3 bases, leaving 13 bases not matched to a gene. The CDR3 sequence: CASISSPGQGFGNTIYF. CDR3 coding DNA: TGTGCCAGCATATCTTCCCCGGGACAGGGTTTTGGAAACACCATATATTTT.

Many counts were recorded for this clonotype. The rearrangement joins TRBV11-3 to TRBJ1-5; 7 positions match TRBD1. Germline values: CDR1 SGHNT, CDR2 YENEEA. The CDR3 is 16 amino acids. V trimming: 5 bases; J trimming: 6 bases; junction bases outside the gene matches: 13. CDR3 protein: CASSTKGAGGGQPQHF. CDR3 in DNA: TGTGCCAGCAGCACGAAAGGTGCAGGGGGGGGTCAGCCCCAGCATTTT.

This chain connects TRBV2 to TRBJ1-3; unclear D gene. The CDR3 is made up of 13 amino acids. Trimming removed 9 bases at V and 0 bases at J, with 9 bases between. The germline V gene has CDR1 SNHLY and CDR2 FYNNEI. CDR3 nucleotide sequence: TGTGCCAGGGGATCCGGCTCTGGAAACACCATATATTTT. Translating gives CARGSGSGNTIYF.

This clonotype was recorded at least ten times. The chain links TRBV12-3 or TRBV12-4 to TRBJ1-1; TRBD1 aligns across 8 bases. The J segment lost 0 bases and the V segment lost 3 bases, leaving 6 bases of the junction unmatched. The CDR3 loop spans 16 amino acids. The CDR3, as DNA: TGTGCCAGCAGTTTCCGGACAGGGAGCTTGAACACTGAAGCTTTCTTT. Protein: CASSFRTGSLNTEAFF.

This clonotype was picked up a small number of times. The rearrangement uses TRBV6-2 or TRBV6-3 and TRBJ2-1; TRBD1 agrees at 12 bases. The CDR3 loop spans 14 amino acids. The V gene's germline CDR1 is MNHEY and CDR2 SVGEGT. The J segment lost 9 bases and the V segment lost 6 bases, leaving 6 bases of the junction unmatched. CDR3 residues: CASSRDRGLGEQFF. For the CDR3, the DNA is TGTGCCAGCAGCCGGGACAGGGGGCTTGGTGAGCAGTTCTTC.

This clonotype was recorded many times. CDR3 coding DNA: TGTGCCAGCAGTTATCTCCCCCGGCTAGCGCGCCAAGAGACCCAGTACTTC. This translates into CASSYLPRLARQETQYF. The chain employs TRBV6-2 or TRBV6-3 and TRBJ2-5; tentatively, D is TRBD2 (6 bases). Germline CDR1 is MNHEY and CDR2 is SVGEGT. The CDR3 length is 17 residues. V was cut by 3 bases and J by 1 base, with 18 bases left in between.

The CDR3 reads CSVEERTRGTDTQYF. The CDR3 DNA follows: TGCAGCGTTGAAGAAAGAACGAGGGGGACAGATACGCAGTATTTT. The chain is built from TRBV29-1 and TRBJ2-3; D is perhaps TRBD1 (6 bases). With 0 bases removed from V and 3 bases from J, the gap between germline ends came to 13 bases. The germline CDR1 and CDR2 sequences are SQVTM and ANQGSEA. The CDR3 extends over 15 amino acids.

This clonotype was counted many times. This rearrangement joins TRBV27 to TRBJ2-7; the D gene could be TRBD1 or TRBD2 (5 bases each). Germline loops: CDR1 MNHEY, CDR2 SMNVEV (reference sequence). Trimming stripped 6 bases from V and 1 base from J, with 19 bases between. CDR3 length: 16 residues. The CDR3 nucleotides read TGTGCCAGCAGCCCGTCCCAGCAGGGAGTTTCCTACGAGCAGTACTTC. Translated, it gives CASSPSQQGVSYEQYF.

This chain links TRBV5-5 with TRBJ1-4; D is unclear. CDR3 length: 14 residues. Germline V gene sequence: CDR1 SGHKS, CDR2 YYEKEE (reference sequence). V lost 2 bases to trimming and J lost 4 bases, with 9 bases between them. The chain's CDR3 is CASSFAQINEKLFF. CDR3 nucleotides: TGTGCCAGCAGCTTTGCACAGATTAATGAAAAACTGTTTTTT.

This rearrangement joins TRBV10-1 to TRBJ2-5; D perhaps matches TRBD1 (5 bases). Germline loops: CDR1 WNHNN, CDR2 SYGVQD (reference sequence). Trimming took 5 bases from V and 4 from J, leaving 11 bases between them. CDR3 size: 13 residues. CDR3 sequence: CASSQGMRETQYF. CDR3 sequence (DNA): TGCGCCAGCAGTCAGGGAATGAGAGAGACCCAGTACTTC.

This clonotype has just a few counts. This chain joins TRBV29-1 and TRBJ1-1; D gene uncertain. CDR1 and CDR2 from the germline V gene are SQVTM and ANQGSEA. Trimming shortened V by 5 bases and J by 0 bases, and 10 bases separated the two germline ends. This CDR3 comprises 13 residues. CDR3 bases: TGCAGCGTTCTCCGCCGATTGAACACTGAAGCTTTCTTT. Amino acid sequence: CSVLRRLNTEAFF.